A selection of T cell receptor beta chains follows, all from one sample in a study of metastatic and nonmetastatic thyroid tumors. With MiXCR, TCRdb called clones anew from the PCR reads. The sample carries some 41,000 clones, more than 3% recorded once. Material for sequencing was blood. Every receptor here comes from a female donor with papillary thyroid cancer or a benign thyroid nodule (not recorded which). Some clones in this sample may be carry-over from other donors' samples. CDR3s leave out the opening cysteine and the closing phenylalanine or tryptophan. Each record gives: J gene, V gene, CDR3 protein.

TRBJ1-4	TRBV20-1	SARGGANEKLF
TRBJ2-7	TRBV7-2	ASSPGGGRDEQY
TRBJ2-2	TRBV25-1	ASSDRTDTGELF
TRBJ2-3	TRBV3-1	ASSQRQGTDTQY
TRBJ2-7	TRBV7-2	ASSLGFEMPYEQY
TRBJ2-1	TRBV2	ASRNRQVTFNEQF
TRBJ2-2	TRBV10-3	AISESNLRANTGELF
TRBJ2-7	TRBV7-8	ASSVGQGSYEQY
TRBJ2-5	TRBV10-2	ASSELETQY
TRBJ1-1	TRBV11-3	ASSFRGGGIAF
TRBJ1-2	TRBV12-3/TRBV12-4	VSSLRTDSYGYT
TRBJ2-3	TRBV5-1	ASSSGQGTDTQY
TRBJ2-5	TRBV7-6	ASSWGNQETQY
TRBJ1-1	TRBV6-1	ASSQGDVNTEAF
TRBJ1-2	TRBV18	ASSPDRGGYT
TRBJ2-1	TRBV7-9	ASSPSVEAGDSYNEQF
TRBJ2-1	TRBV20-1	SARDPTSGAYNEQF
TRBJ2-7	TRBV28	ASNAGGLTYEQY
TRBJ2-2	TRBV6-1	ASKLAGDAGELF
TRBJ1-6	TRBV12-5	ASGREGNSPLH
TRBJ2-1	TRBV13	ASSFGRGYNEQF
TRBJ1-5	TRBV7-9	ASSPSDSNQPQH
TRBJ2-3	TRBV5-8	ASSLSGRNPDTDTQY
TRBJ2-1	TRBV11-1	ASSLASGFNNEQF
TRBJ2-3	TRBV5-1	ASSPETSADTQY
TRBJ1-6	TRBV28	VTAGGDNSPLH
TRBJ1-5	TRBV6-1	ASSEGQGLNQPQH
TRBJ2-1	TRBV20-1	SATDRLAVHYNKQF
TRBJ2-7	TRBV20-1	SAQTSGPLEQY
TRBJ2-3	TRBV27	ASSTRGRTDTQY
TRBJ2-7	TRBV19	ASSIYPSGGSYEQY
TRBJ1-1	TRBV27	ASSLLKSDTEAF
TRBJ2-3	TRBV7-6	ASSLDRLAGGADTQY
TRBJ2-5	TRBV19	ASSSQGEETQY
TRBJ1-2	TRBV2	ASSAQGSYGYT
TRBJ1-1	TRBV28	ASSVNWNTEAF
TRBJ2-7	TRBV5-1	ASSYGLGGYEQY
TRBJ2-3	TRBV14	ASSPRTGFGTDTQY
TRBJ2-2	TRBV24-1	ATSESLGGPGELF
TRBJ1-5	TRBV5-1	ASSHGDSNQPQH
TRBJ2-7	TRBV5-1	ASSLEGTGGREQY